This T cell receptor beta chain derives from a study of T cells in Graves' hyperthyroidism and ophthalmopathy. About the research overall: Peripheral blood was collected at initial diagnosis, before any treatment. Study findings and constraints: Onset of ophthalmopathy came a median approximately 6.5 months after the model predicted it.

This CDR3 is built from 14 residues. V gave up 1 base and J gave up 3 bases, with 9 bases separating them. Germline V gene sequence: CDR1 MGHDK, CDR2 SYGVNS. There were TCR beta CDR3 regions amplified from RNA transcripts. During a first-round RT-PCR of the TCR CDR3, the HTBI primer set was used. TCRdb re-analysed the multiplex PCR reads in MiXCR, keeping a single row per CDR3 protein. The top ten hold around 28% of the sample, which has about 400,000 distinct CDR3 sequences, over 11% seen once. The sample holds a few counts of this clonotype. The antigen is unknown. The sequencing sample was made of blood. The rearrangement links TRBV25-1 to TRBJ2-5; D not certain. The TCR sequence derives from a man in his forties or fifties with Graves' ophthalmopathy. The CDR3: CASSESKVKETQYF. For the CDR3, the DNA is TGTGCCAGCAGTGAATCGAAGGTTAAAGAGACCCAGTACTTC.